These 19 T cell receptor beta chains were sequenced from one sample in a study of shared clonotypes between healthy human individuals. Generated by immunoSEQ multiplex PCR, the TCRdb table keeps only in-frame clones and is missing some. The table records 2 million to 3 million clones, approximately 94% of them present only once. Sequenced sample: naive CD4+ T cells from PBMCs. Sample subset: CD45RA+ positively selected. The receptors come from a man aged 18 to 30 in good health. Some clones in this sample may be carry-over from other donors' samples.

The chain recombines TRBV25-1 with TRBJ2-3; 9 nucleotides agree with TRBD2. Germline values: CDR1 MGHDK, CDR2 SYGVNS. The CDR3 contains 14 residues. Germline trimming cut 8 bases from V and 6 bases from J; bases unmatched to any gene: 9. The CDR3: CASRLSGGPDTQYF. CDR3 coding DNA: TGTGCCAGCCGACTAAGCGGGGGGCCGGATACGCAGTATTTT.

In the case of this clone: Other nucleotide sequences in the sample specify the same CDR3. J is TRBJ2-7 and V is TRBV28; TRBD2 aligns across 12 bases. V lost 2 bases, J lost 2 bases, and 4 bases stayed unmatched. The germline V gene encodes CDR1 MDHEN and CDR2 SYDVKM. The CDR3 is 16 amino acids. Written as DNA, the CDR3 is TGTGCCAGCAGTTTAGCTGGACTAGCGGGGACCTACGAGCAGTACTTC. This encodes CASSLAGLAGTYEQYF.

CDR3 in amino acids: CASSLDLDPSSYNEQFF. CDR3 coding DNA: TGCGCCAGCAGCTTGGATTTGGACCCAAGCTCCTACAATGAGCAGTTCTTC. This rearrangement joins TRBV5-1 to TRBJ2-1; D remains unclear. The CDR3 is made up of 17 amino acids. V dropped 0 bases and J dropped 0 bases, with 13 bases sitting between them. In germline, CDR1 is SGHRS, CDR2 YFSETQ.

The rearrangement links TRBV7-4 to TRBJ2-7; D gene uncertain. With 4 bases removed from V and 2 bases from J, the gap between germline ends came to 6 bases. The CDR3 runs to 12 residues. CDR1 and CDR2 (germline): SGHVT, SQSDAQ. The CDR3 loop reads CASSSDPYEQYF. The CDR3 DNA reads TGTGCCAGCAGCTCCGACCCCTACGAGCAGTACTTC. Together with reference TRBV7-4 and TRBJ2-7, the CDR3 gives the full variable domain: GAGVSQSPRYKVAKRGRDVALRCDSISGHVTLYWYRQTLGQGSEVLTYSQSDAQRDKSGRPSGRFSAERPERSVSTLKIQRTEQGDSAVYLCASSSDPYEQYFGPGTRLTVT.

The chain joins TRBV5-5 to TRBJ2-1, with 8 bases identical to TRBD1. Per the germline V gene, CDR1 is SGHKS and CDR2 is YYEKEE (reference sequence). The length of the CDR3 is 14 residues. V trimming: 2 bases; J trimming: 8 bases; junction bases outside the gene matches: 6. CDR3: CASSLGQGIHEQFF. CDR3 nucleotide sequence: TGTGCCAGCAGCTTAGGACAGGGTATCCATGAGCAGTTCTTC.

The J gene is TRBJ2-7, the V gene TRBV28, with TRBD1 matching over 7 bases. In germline, CDR1 is MDHEN, CDR2 SYDVKM. The V and J ends lost 5 bases and 0 bases, in that order; junction bases with no gene match: 7. The CDR3 sequence is 15 residues long. The CDR3 sequence: CASSAPRDSSYEQYF. CDR3 coding DNA: TGTGCCAGCAGTGCCCCGAGGGACAGCTCCTACGAGCAGTACTTC.

This clone was detected only once. The chain recombines TRBV5-6 with TRBJ2-7; D possibly uses TRBD1 or TRBD2 (6 bases each). The CDR3 is made up of 16 amino acids. The V end was cut by 3 bases, the J end by 6 bases, with 22 bases between. In germline, CDR1 is SGHDT, CDR2 YYEEEE. The CDR3 loop reads CASSWGAASVRSEQYF. As DNA, the CDR3 is TGTGCCAGCAGCTGGGGGGCAGCCTCCGTCAGATCCGAGCAGTACTTC.

V is TRBV18 and J is TRBJ2-1, with 8 nucleotides matching TRBD2. The J segment lost 1 base and the V segment lost 0 bases, leaving 5 bases of the junction unmatched. In germline, CDR1 is KGHSH, CDR2 LQKENI. The CDR3 consists of 17 residues. CDR3 in amino acids: CASSPPLAGRSYNEQFF. The CDR3, as DNA: TGTGCCAGCTCACCACCTCTAGCGGGCAGATCCTACAATGAGCAGTTCTTC. Full variable domain (outside the CDR3, taken from reference TRBV18 and TRBJ2-1): NAGVMQNPRHLVRRRGQEARLRCSPMKGHSHVYWYRQLPEEGLKFMVYLQKENIIDESGMPKERFSAEFPKEGPSILRIQQVVRGDSAAYFCASSPPLAGRSYNEQFFGPGTRLTVL.

This clone has more than one count but fewer than ten. This sequence joins TRBV29-1 and TRBJ2-5, with TRBD1 as a possible D gene (5 bases). V was cut by 1 base and J by 2 bases, with 11 bases left in between. The CDR3 runs to 14 residues. CDR1 is SQVTM and CDR2 is ANQGSEA in the germline V gene. The CDR3 coding sequence is TGCAGCGTTGAAGGCAGGGTGGGGCAAGAGACCCAGTACTTC. Protein product: CSVEGRVGQETQYF.

The rearrangement uses TRBV2 and TRBJ1-2, with TRBD1 matching over 8 bases. The CDR3 sequence is 14 residues long. V lost 8 bases to trimming and J lost 4 bases; unmatched junction nucleotides: 9. The germline gives CDR1 SNHLY, CDR2 FYNNEI. The CDR3 here is CASGAGQGGYGYTF. CDR3 sequence (DNA): TGTGCCAGCGGAGCAGGACAGGGAGGCTATGGCTACACCTTC. The whole variable domain, filled in from reference TRBV2 and TRBJ1-2, reads EPEVTQTPSHQVTQMGQEVILRCVPISNHLYFYWYRQILGQKVEFLVSFYNNEISEKSEIFDDQFSVERPDGSNFTLKIRSTKLEDSAMYFCASGAGQGGYGYTFGSGTRLTVV.

The rearrangement uses TRBV7-9 and TRBJ1-1; 9 nucleotides agree with TRBD1. Per germline, CDR1 SEHNR and CDR2 FQNEAQ (reference sequence). The CDR3 runs to 16 residues. Losses at the gene ends were 4 bases for V and 5 bases for J; bases not matched to a gene: 11. For the CDR3, the DNA is TGTGCCAGCAGCTCCTTAACAGGGGGCCCCACGACTGAAGCTTTCTTT. It specifies CASSSLTGGPTTEAFF.

The chain joins TRBV7-3 to TRBJ2-1; D remains unclear. CDR3 size: 15 residues. Trimming cost V 1 base and J 10 bases, with 17 bases left between them. In germline, CDR1 is SGHTA, CDR2 FQGTGA. The CDR3 region is CASSLMTGGMAEQFF. CDR3 DNA: TGTGCCAGCAGCTTAATGACTGGCGGAATGGCCGAGCAGTTCTTC.

This chain joins TRBV28 and TRBJ2-5, with a possible D match to TRBD1 (6 bases). Gene TRBJ2-7 matches the end of the DNA better, so the J call may be wrong. The CDR3 has 13 residues. Germline values: CDR1 MDHEN, CDR2 SYDVKM. CDR3 DNA: TGTGCCACCTATGAACAGGGCCTTTACGAGCAGTACTTC. This sequence encodes CATYEQGLYEQYF.

The chain employs TRBV7-2 and TRBJ2-7, with 11 bases fitting TRBD1. The V gene end was trimmed by 2 bases and the J gene end by 4 bases; junction bases not matched to a gene: 4. Looked up from germline, CDR1 is SGHTA and CDR2 is FQGNSA. The CDR3 totals 15 residues. CDR3 sequence reads: CASSLQGQGVYEQYF. In DNA, the CDR3 is TGTGCCAGCAGCTTACAGGGACAGGGGGTTTACGAGCAGTACTTC.

The chain joins TRBV27 to TRBJ2-1; TRBD2 is a possible D gene (6 bases). Germline loops: CDR1 MNHEY, CDR2 SMNVEV (reference sequence). Trimming took off 3 bases at V and 2 bases at J, with 14 bases between the two ends. The CDR3 is 16 residues long. CDR3 sequence reads: CASSFSPRDPYNEQFF. The DNA for the CDR3 is TGTGCCAGCAGTTTTTCCCCGCGGGACCCCTACAATGAGCAGTTCTTC.

The chain carries TRBV18 and TRBJ2-5; 10 bases are a match to TRBD1. Looked up from germline, CDR1 is KGHSH and CDR2 is LQKENI. The CDR3 is 18 amino acids. V lost 3 bases to trimming and J lost 1 base; unmatched junction nucleotides: 11. The CDR3 DNA reads as TGTGCCAGCTCACCTAAAGACAGGGGGCAAGGCGGCCAAGAGACCCAGTACTTC. It codes for CASSPKDRGQGGQETQYF. Full variable domain (remainder filled in from reference TRBV18 and TRBJ2-5): NAGVMQNPRHLVRRRGQEARLRCSPMKGHSHVYWYRQLPEEGLKFMVYLQKENIIDESGMPKERFSAEFPKEGPSILRIQQVVRGDSAAYFCASSPKDRGQGGQETQYFGPGTRLLVL.

The rearrangement links TRBV9 to TRBJ2-2, with TRBD1 identical over 7 bases. In germline, CDR1 is SGDLS, CDR2 YYNGEE. The CDR3 is made up of 15 amino acids. V lost 3 bases, J lost 3 bases, and 5 bases stayed unmatched. Written as DNA, the CDR3 is TGTGCCAGCAGCGCGACAGGGAGCTACACCGGGGAGCTGTTTTTT. This translates into CASSATGSYTGELFF.

On this clone itself: The same CDR3 also results from other DNA sequences found in this sample. This chain links TRBV5-1 with TRBJ2-5; D unresolved. The CDR3 is 13 amino acids. Germline assignment: CDR1 SGHRS and CDR2 YFSETQ. V lost 0 bases, J lost 5 bases, and 8 bases lay in between. This CDR3 is CASSLAPLETQYF. In DNA, the CDR3 is TGCGCCAGCAGCTTGGCCCCGCTGGAGACCCAGTACTTC. Complete variable domain (other parts from reference TRBV5-1 and TRBJ2-5): KAGVTQTPRYLIKTRGQQVTLSCSPISGHRSVSWYQQTPGQGLQFLFEYFSETQRNKGNFPGRFSGRQFSNSRSEMNVSTLELGDSALYLCASSLAPLETQYFGPGTRLLVL.

The chain joins TRBV18 to TRBJ2-7; 7 bases agree with TRBD1. Germline V gives CDR1 KGHSH, CDR2 LQKENI. The CDR3 is 14 residues long. V shed 4 bases, J shed 7 bases, and the junction held 10 bases outside the gene matches. CDR3 residues: CASSRGTVAVEQYF. The CDR3 nucleotides are TGTGCCAGCTCACGGGGGACAGTGGCGGTTGAGCAGTACTTC. Together with reference TRBV18 and TRBJ2-7, the CDR3 gives the full variable domain: NAGVMQNPRHLVRRRGQEARLRCSPMKGHSHVYWYRQLPEEGLKFMVYLQKENIIDESGMPKERFSAEFPKEGPSILRIQQVVRGDSAAYFCASSRGTVAVEQYFGPGTRLTVT.